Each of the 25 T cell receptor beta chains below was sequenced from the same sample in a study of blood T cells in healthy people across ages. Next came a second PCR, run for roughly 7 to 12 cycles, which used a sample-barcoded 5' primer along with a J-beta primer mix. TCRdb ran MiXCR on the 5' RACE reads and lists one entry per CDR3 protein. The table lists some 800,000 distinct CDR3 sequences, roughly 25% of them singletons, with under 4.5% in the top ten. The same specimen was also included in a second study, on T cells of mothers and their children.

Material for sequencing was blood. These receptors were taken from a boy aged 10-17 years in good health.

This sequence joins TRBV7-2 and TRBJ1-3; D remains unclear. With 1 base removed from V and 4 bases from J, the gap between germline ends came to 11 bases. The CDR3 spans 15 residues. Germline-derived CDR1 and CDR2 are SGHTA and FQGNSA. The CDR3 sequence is CASSLVSGSGNTIYF. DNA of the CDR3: TGTGCCAGCAGCTTAGTGAGCGGGTCCGGAAACACCATATATTTT.

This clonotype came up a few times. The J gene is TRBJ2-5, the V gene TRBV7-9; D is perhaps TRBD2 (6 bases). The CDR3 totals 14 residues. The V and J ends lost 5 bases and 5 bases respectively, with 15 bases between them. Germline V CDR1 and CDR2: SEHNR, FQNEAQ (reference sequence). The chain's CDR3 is CASSRDSDRETQYF. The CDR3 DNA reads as TGTGCCAGCAGCCGGGACTCTGATCGGGAGACCCAGTACTTC.

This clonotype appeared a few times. In DNA, the CDR3 is TGTGCCACCAGTACCGGGAAAGGCACTGAAGCTTTCTTT. This sequence encodes CATSTGKGTEAFF. This chain uses TRBV24-1 with TRBJ1-1; D call uncertain. The V and J ends lost 6 bases and 4 bases respectively, with 11 bases between them. CDR1 KGHDR and CDR2 SFDVKD come from the germline V gene. This CDR3 comprises 13 residues.

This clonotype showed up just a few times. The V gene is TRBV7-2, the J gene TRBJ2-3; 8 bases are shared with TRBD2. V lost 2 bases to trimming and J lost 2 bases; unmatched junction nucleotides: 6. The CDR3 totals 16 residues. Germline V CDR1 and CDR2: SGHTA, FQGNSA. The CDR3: CASSLNAGGPTDTQYF. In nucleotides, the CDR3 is TGTGCCAGCAGCTTAAACGCGGGGGGACCCACAGATACGCAGTATTTT.

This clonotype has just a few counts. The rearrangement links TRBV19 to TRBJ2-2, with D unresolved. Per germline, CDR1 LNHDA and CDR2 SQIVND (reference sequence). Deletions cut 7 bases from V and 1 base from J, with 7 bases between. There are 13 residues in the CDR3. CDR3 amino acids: CASTLMNTGELFF. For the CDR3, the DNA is TGTGCCAGTACCTTAATGAACACCGGGGAGCTGTTTTTT.

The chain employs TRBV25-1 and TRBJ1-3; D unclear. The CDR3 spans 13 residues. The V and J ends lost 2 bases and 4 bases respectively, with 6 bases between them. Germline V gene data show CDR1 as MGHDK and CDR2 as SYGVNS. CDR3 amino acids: CASSEGLGNTIYF. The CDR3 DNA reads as TGTGCCAGCAGTGAAGGGTTGGGAAACACCATATATTTT.

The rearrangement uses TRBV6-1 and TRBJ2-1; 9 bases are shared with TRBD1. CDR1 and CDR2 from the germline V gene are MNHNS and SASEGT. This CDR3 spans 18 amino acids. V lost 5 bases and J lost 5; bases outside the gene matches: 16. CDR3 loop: CASSRQDGWDRDDNEQFF. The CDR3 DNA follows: TGTGCCAGCAGTCGACAAGATGGGTGGGACAGGGATGACAATGAGCAGTTCTTC.

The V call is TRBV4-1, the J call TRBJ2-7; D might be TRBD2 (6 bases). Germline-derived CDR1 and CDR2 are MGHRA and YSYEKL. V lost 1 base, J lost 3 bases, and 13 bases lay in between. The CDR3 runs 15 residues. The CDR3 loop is CASSQVAGRSYEQYF. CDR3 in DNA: TGCGCCAGCAGCCAAGTAGCAGGGAGGAGCTACGAGCAGTACTTC.

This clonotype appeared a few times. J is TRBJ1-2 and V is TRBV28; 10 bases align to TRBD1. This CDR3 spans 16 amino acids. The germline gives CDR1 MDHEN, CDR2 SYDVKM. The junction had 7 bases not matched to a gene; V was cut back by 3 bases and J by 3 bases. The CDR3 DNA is TGTGCCAGCAGTTTTGTGGGACAGGGGCAGGACTATGGCTACACCTTC. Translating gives CASSFVGQGQDYGYTF.

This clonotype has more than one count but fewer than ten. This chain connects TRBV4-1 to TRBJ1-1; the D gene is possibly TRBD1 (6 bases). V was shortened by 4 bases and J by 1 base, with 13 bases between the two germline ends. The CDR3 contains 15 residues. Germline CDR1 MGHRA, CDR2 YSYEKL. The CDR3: CASSPKQGENTEAFF. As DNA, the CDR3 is TGCGCCAGCAGCCCAAAACAGGGCGAGAACACTGAAGCTTTCTTT.

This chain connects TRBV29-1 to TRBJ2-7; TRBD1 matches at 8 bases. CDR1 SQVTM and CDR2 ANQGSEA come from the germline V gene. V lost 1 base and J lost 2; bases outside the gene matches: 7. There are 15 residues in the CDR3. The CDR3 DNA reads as TGCAGCGTTGAAGTGGGGACAGGATCCCCCTACGAGCAGTACTTC. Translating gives CSVEVGTGSPYEQYF.

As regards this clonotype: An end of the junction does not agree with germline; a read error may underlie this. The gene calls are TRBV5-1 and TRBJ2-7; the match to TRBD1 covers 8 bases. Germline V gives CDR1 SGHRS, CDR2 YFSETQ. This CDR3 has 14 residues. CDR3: CASSLVDREHEQHF. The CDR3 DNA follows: TGCGCCAGCAGCTTGGTGGACAGGGAACACGAGCAGCACTTC.

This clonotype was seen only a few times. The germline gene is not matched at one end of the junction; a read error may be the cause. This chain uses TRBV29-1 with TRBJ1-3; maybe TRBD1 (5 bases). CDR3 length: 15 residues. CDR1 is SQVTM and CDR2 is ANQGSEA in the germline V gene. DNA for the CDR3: TGCAGCGCTTCCGGGACGGACTACTCTGGAAACACCACATATTTT. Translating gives CSASGTDYSGNTTYF.

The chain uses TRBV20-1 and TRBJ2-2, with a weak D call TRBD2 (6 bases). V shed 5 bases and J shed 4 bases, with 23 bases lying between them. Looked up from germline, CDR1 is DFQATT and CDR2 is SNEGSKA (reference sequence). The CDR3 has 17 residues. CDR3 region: CSAGNQGTQRPTGELFF. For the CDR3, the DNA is TGCAGTGCTGGGAATCAAGGGACTCAACGCCCCACCGGGGAGCTGTTTTTT.

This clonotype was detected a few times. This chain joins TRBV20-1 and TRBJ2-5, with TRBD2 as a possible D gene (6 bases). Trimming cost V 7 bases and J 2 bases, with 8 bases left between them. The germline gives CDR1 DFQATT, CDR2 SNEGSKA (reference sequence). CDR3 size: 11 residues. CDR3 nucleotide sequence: TGCAGTGACAGCGGGCAAGAGACCCAGTACTTC. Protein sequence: CSDSGQETQYF.

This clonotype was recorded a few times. The CDR3 loop is CASSTSGYTGELFF. DNA of the CDR3: TGTGCCAGCAGCACAAGCGGATACACCGGGGAGCTGTTTTTT. This sequence joins TRBV6-5 and TRBJ2-2; a weak D match, TRBD2 (5 bases). Trimming took 6 bases from V and 3 from J, leaving 11 bases between them. Germline lookup yields CDR1 MNHEY and CDR2 SVGAGI. The CDR3 totals 14 residues.

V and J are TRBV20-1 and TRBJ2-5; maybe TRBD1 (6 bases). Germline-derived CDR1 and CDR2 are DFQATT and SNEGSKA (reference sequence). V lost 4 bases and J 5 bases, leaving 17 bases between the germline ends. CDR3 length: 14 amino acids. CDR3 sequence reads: CSAIDRLGLETQYF. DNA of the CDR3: TGCAGTGCTATTGACAGGTTGGGCTTGGAGACCCAGTACTTC.

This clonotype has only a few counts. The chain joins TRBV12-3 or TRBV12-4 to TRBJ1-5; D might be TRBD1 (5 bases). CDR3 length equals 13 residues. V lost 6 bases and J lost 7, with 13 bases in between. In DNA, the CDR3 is TGTGCCAGCAGCTCTCAGGGTGGGCAGCCCCAGCATTTT. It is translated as CASSSQGGQPQHF.

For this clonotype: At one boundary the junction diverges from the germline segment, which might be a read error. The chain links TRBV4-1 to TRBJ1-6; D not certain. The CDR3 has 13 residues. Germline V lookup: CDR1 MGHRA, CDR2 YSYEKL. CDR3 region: CASSQDPRSHLHF. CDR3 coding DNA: TGCGCCAGCAGCCAAGATCCCCGCTCACACCTCCACTTT.

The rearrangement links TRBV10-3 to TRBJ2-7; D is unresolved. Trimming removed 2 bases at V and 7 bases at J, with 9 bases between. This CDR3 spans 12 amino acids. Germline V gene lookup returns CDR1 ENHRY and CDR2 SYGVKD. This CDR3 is CAISEKAEEQYF. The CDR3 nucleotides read TGTGCCATCAGTGAGAAGGCGGAAGAGCAGTACTTC.

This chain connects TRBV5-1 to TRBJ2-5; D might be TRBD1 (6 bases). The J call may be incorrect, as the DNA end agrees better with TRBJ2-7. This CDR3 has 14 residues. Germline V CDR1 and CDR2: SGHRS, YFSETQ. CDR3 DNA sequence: TGCGCCAGCAGCTTGGAACACAGGGAGCGCGAGCAGTACTTC. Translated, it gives CASSLEHREREQYF.

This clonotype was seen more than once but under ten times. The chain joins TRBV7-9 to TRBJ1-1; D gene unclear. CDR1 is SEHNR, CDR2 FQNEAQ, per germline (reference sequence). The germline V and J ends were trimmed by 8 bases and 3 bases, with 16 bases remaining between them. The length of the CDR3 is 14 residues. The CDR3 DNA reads TGTGCCAGCCAGCCCTGGATCGACTACACTGAAGCTTTCTTT. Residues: CASQPWIDYTEAFF.

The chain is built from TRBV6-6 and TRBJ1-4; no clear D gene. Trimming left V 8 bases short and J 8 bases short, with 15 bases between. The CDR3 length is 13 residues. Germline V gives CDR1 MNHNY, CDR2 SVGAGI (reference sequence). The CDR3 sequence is CASLPFAREKLFF. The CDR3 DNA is TGTGCCAGCCTTCCCTTTGCCAGAGAAAAACTGTTTTTT.

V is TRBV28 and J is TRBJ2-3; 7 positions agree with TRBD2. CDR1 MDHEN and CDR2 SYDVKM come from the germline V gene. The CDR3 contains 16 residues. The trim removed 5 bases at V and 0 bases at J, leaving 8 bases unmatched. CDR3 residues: CASSGKRGTSTDTQYF. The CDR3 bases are TGTGCCAGCAGTGGGAAGCGGGGCACTAGCACAGATACGCAGTATTTT.

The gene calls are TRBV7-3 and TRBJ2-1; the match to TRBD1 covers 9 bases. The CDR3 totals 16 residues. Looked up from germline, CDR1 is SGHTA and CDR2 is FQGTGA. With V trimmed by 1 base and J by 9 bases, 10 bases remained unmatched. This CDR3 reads CASSLRGGTGWAEQFF. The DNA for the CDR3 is TGTGCCAGCAGCTTAAGGGGGGGGACAGGGTGGGCTGAGCAGTTCTTC.